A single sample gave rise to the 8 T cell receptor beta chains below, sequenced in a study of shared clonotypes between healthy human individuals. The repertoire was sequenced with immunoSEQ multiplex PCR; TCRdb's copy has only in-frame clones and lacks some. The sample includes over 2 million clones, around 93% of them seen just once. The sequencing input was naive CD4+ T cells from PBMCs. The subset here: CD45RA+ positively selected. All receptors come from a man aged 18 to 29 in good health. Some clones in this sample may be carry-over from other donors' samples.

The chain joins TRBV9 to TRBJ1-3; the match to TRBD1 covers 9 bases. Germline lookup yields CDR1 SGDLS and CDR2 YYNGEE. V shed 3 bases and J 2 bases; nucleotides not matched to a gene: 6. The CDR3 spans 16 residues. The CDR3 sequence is CASSGTGTGTGNTIYF. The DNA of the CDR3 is TGTGCCAGCAGCGGAACCGGGACAGGGACTGGAAACACCATATATTTT.

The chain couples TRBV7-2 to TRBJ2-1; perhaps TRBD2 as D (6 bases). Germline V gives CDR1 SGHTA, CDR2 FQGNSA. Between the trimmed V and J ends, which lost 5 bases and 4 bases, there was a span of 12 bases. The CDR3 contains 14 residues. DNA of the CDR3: TGTGCCAGCAGCCTGAGACTAGATTACAATGAGCAGTTCTTC. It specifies CASSLRLDYNEQFF. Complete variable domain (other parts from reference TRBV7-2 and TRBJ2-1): GAGVSQSPSNKVTEKGKDVELRCDPISGHTALYWYRQSLGQGLEFLIYFQGNSAPDKSGLPSDRFSAERTGGSVSTLTIQRTQQEDSAVYLCASSLRLDYNEQFFGPGTRLTVL.

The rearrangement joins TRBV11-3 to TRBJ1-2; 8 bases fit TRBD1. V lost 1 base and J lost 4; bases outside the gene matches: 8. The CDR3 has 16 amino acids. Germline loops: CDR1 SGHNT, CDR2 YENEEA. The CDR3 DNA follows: TGTGCCAGCAGCTTAGTAGTCCAGGGGGCTGTCTATGGCTACACCTTC. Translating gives CASSLVVQGAVYGYTF.

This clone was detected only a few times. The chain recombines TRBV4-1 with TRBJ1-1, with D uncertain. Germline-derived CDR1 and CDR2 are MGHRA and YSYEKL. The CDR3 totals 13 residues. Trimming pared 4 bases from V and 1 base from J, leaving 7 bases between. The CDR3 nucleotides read TGCGCCAGCAGCCTCGACCGGAACACTGAAGCTTTCTTT. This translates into CASSLDRNTEAFF.

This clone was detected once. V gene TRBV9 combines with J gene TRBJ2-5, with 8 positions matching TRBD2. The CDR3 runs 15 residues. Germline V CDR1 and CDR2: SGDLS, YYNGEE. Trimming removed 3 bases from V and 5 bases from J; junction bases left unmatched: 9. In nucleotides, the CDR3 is TGTGCCAGCAGCGCCTCCGGGACTAGAGGGGAGACCCAGTACTTC. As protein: CASSASGTRGETQYF. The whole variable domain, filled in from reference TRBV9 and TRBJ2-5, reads DSGVTQTPKHLITATGQRVTLRCSPRSGDLSVYWYQQSLDQGLQFLIQYYNGEERAKGNILERFSAQQFPDLHSELNLSSLELGDSALYFCASSASGTRGETQYFGPGTRLLVL.

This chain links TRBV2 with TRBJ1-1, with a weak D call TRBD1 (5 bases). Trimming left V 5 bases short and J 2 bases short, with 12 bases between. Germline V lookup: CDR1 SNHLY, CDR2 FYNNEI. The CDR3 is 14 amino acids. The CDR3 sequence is CASSYLTGNTEAFF. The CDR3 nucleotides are TGTGCCAGCAGTTATCTTACAGGAAACACTGAAGCTTTCTTT.

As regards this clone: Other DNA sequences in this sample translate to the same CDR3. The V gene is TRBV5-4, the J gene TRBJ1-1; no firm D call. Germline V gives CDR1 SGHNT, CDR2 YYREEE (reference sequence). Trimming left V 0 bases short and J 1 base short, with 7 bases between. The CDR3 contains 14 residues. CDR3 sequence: CASSLVEGNTEAFF. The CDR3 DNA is TGTGCCAGCAGCTTGGTGGAGGGGAACACTGAAGCTTTCTTT. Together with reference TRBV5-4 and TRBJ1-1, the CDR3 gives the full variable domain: ETGVTQSPTHLIKTRGQQVTLRCSSQSGHNTVSWYQQALGQGPQFIFQYYREEENGRGNFPPRFSGLQFPNYSSELNVNALELDDSALYLCASSLVEGNTEAFFGQGTRLTVV.

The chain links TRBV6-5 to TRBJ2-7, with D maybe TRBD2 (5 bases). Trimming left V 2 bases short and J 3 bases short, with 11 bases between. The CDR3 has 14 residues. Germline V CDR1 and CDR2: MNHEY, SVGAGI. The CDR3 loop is CASSYARVNYEQYF. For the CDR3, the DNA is TGTGCCAGCAGTTACGCGAGGGTTAACTACGAGCAGTACTTC.